This TCR beta chain was observed in a study of PD-1 blockade in classical Hodgkin lymphoma. Overall study results and limits: Newly diagnosed patients and complete responders had comparable diversity at baseline. Possible causes of repertoire differences, disease activity or prior therapy, remain undefined. TCR diversity rose significantly by C4D1 in CD4+ but not CD8+ cells. When set against healthy donors, newly diagnosed patients were reported to show lower baseline TCR diversity.

Concerning this clone itself: Its antigen is unknown.

The V end lost 4 bases, the J end lost 6 bases, and 5 bases lay between the germline ends. CDR1 SGHRS and CDR2 YFSETQ come from the germline V gene. This CDR3 is 11 amino acids long. Autologous stem cell transplantation was followed by relapse in every patient, and brentuximab vedotin exposure varied. Produced via immunoSEQ multiplex PCR; TCRdb's table is partial and in-frame only. This table has about 17,000 clones, over 55% appearing once. The TCR comes from a human donor with classical Hodgkin lymphoma. The source material was peripheral blood mononuclear cells (PBMCs), sampled before the second cycle of nivolumab. The rearrangement uses TRBV5-1 and TRBJ2-1; D uncertain. The CDR3 DNA reads TGCGCCAGCAGCGCCCTCAATGAGCAGTTCTTC. Its protein product is CASSALNEQFF.